Each of the 9 T cell receptor beta chains below was sequenced from the same sample in a study of cytomegalovirus exposure and HLA in healthy donors listed by TCRdb under 2017. The library was made by the immunoSEQ multiplex PCR assay. For the multiplex PCR, a mixture combining 60 forward primers for TCR Vbeta segments and 13 reverse primers for TCR Jbeta segments was used. This is the immuneACCESS table as TCRdb keeps it, with only in-frame sequences that have V and J called. A part of the clones is gone; compared with another copy, unresolved V genes explain less than half, and the rest is unexplained. Present in this sample are roughly 140,000 clones, 70% to 80% of which were seen just once. The ten top clones hold 6.2% of the sample. The sequencing sample was made of PBMCs. All receptors derive from a woman aged 40 to 50 in good health and CMV-seropositive.

The chain links TRBV5-1 to TRBJ1-1; a weak D match, TRBD1 (6 bases). The CDR3 extends over 13 amino acids. CDR1 and CDR2 (germline): SGHRS, YFSETQ. Trimming cost V 4 bases and J 0 bases, with 7 bases left between them. The CDR3 here is CASSRQVNTEAFF. Here the CDR3 DNA reads TGCGCCAGCAGCAGACAGGTGAACACTGAAGCTTTCTTT. The full variable domain, rest sourced from reference TRBV5-1 and TRBJ1-1, is KAGVTQTPRYLIKTRGQQVTLSCSPISGHRSVSWYQQTPGQGLQFLFEYFSETQRNKGNFPGRFSGRQFSNSRSEMNVSTLELGDSALYLCASSRQVNTEAFFGQGTRLTVV.

This clone showed up just a few times. The chain uses TRBV5-6 and TRBJ2-7, with 9 nucleotides matching TRBD2. The CDR3 consists of 16 residues. Germline CDR1 is SGHDT and CDR2 is YYEEEE. V was pared by 0 bases and J by 2 bases, with 6 bases of the junction left unmatched. The DNA of the CDR3 is TGTGCCAGCAGCTTGGTAGCGGGAGTAGTCCCCTACGAGCAGTACTTC. Residues: CASSLVAGVVPYEQYF.

This clone was detected only once. The DNA of the CDR3 is TGTGCCAGCAGCCCACCCCCGACTAGCGGCCAAGAGACCCAGTACTTC. This encodes CASSPPPTSGQETQYF. This chain connects TRBV5-4 to TRBJ2-5; 9 bases fit TRBD2. The CDR3 is 16 amino acids. After removal of 4 bases from V and 1 base from J, the junction contained 8 bases not matched to a gene. Germline V gene lookup returns CDR1 SGHNT and CDR2 YYREEE (reference sequence).

The chain couples TRBV9 to TRBJ2-5, with TRBD2 matching over 8 bases. Germline trimming cut 4 bases from V and 6 bases from J; bases unmatched to any gene: 11. The CDR3 covers 15 residues. CDR1 SGDLS and CDR2 YYNGEE come from the germline V gene. The CDR3 DNA is TGTGCCAGCAGCCCGCGGACTAGCCCACAGAAGACCCAGTACTTC. It codes for CASSPRTSPQKTQYF.

The chain couples TRBV7-8 to TRBJ1-3, with D perhaps matching TRBD1 (6 bases). V lost 2 bases to trimming and J lost 0 bases, with 11 bases between them. The CDR3 runs to 16 residues. The germline V gene has CDR1 SGHVS and CDR2 FQNEAQ. The CDR3 nucleotides are TGTGCCAGCAGCTTAACTACAGGGATCTCTGGAAACACCATATATTTT. As protein: CASSLTTGISGNTIYF. The variable domain in full, completed from reference TRBV7-8 and TRBJ1-3, reads GAGVSQSPRYKVAKRGQDVALRCDPISGHVSLFWYQQALGQGPEFLTYFQNEAQLDKSGLPSDRFFAERPEGSVSTLKIQRTQQEDSAVYLCASSLTTGISGNTIYFGEGSWLTVV.

CDR3 sequence: CASSATRVVGNTIYF. The CDR3 nucleotides read TGTGCCAGCAGCGCCACTAGAGTCGTAGGAAACACCATATATTTT. The V call is TRBV2, the J call TRBJ1-3; no firm D call. Trimming stripped 6 bases from V and 4 bases from J, with 16 bases between. This CDR3 has 15 residues. Looked up from germline, CDR1 is SNHLY and CDR2 is FYNNEI.

J is TRBJ2-6 and V is TRBV5-1; 8 bases are shared with TRBD1. The germline V gene encodes CDR1 SGHRS and CDR2 YFSETQ. V was pared by 6 bases and J by 2 bases, with 4 bases of the junction left unmatched. The length of the CDR3 is 15 residues. DNA of the CDR3: TGCGCCAGCACAGACAGGGGTGCTGGGGCCAACGTCCTGACTTTC. Translating it yields CASTDRGAGANVLTF. Full variable domain (missing parts from reference TRBV5-1 and TRBJ2-6): KAGVTQTPRYLIKTRGQQVTLSCSPISGHRSVSWYQQTPGQGLQFLFEYFSETQRNKGNFPGRFSGRQFSNSRSEMNVSTLELGDSALYLCASTDRGAGANVLTFGAGSRLTVL.

In DNA form, the CDR3 reads TGTGCCAGTAAAGGATCGGGACTCGATGAGCAGTTCTTC. Protein: CASKGSGLDEQFF. The gene calls are TRBV19 and TRBJ2-1; a possible D gene is TRBD2 (6 bases). This CDR3 comprises 13 residues. V lost 7 bases and J lost 8, with 15 bases in between. The germline V gene has CDR1 LNHDA and CDR2 SQIVND (reference sequence).

This clone has just a few counts. The chain is built from TRBV5-5 and TRBJ1-2, with TRBD1 matching over 7 bases. The CDR3 totals 15 residues. V lost 1 base, J lost 2 bases, and 5 bases stayed unmatched. CDR1 is SGHKS and CDR2 is YYEKEE in the germline V gene (reference sequence). The CDR3 DNA follows: TGTGCCAGCAGCTTGTACAGGGGACTGAACTATGGCTACACCTTC. Its translation is CASSLYRGLNYGYTF. Supplemented by reference TRBV5-5 and TRBJ1-2, the full variable domain reads DAGVTQSPTHLIKTRGQQVTLRCSPISGHKSVSWYQQVLGQGPQFIFQYYEKEERGRGNFPDRFSARQFPNYSSELNVNALLLGDSALYLCASSLYRGLNYGYTFGSGTRLTVV.